This TCR beta chain derives from a study of OX40 agonist ivuxolimab in advanced cancers. Regarding the complete study: Ivuxolimab was an agonistic, fully human IgG2 monoclonal antibody directed against OX40 (CD134), a costimulatory receptor. Intravenous ivuxolimab was administered to patients every 2 weeks at six dose levels: 0.01, 0.1, 0.3, 1.5, 3 and 10 mg/kg. Among the roughly 50 dose-escalation patients, some 20 had hepatocellular carcinoma, 15 melanoma, 9 renal cell carcinoma and 9 head and neck cancer. The dose-escalation cohort was 82.7% male with a mean age of approximately 60 years, ranging from roughly 23 to 90. Patients were allowed to have had prior anti-PD-1, anti-PD-L1 or anti-CTLA-4 therapy, and 40% of the dose-escalation patients had previously received checkpoint inhibitors. Partial responses were achieved by three dose-escalation patients, of whom one had hepatocellular carcinoma and two had cutaneous melanoma. Peripheral TCRbeta sequencing aimed to test whether ivuxolimab altered TCR sequence diversity and caused clonal T-cell expansion. The paper describes the monotherapy dose-escalation part (N ≈ 51 patients) of the phase I trial of ivuxolimab. Study-level results and caveats: Antigen specificity was not determined for the clonally expanded peripheral T cells. At doses from 0.1 to 3.0 mg/kg, clonal expansion was seen in both CD4+ and CD8+ blood T cells between baseline and week 6. Low levels of normalized T-cell clonal expansion were also seen in some patients who did not respond. In the 0.1-3.0 mg/kg groups, partial responders were among the patients with the lowest normalized peripheral clonal expansion, particularly in CD8+ T cells. On average, CD8+ T cells showed more expanded clones than CD4+ T cells after ivuxolimab.

This clone was seen a few times. It has no known antigen specificity. The record has no base qualities; no much larger clone is one base away. Genomic DNA was extracted from sorted cells for sequencing of the TCRbeta CDR3 region. TCRbeta CDR3 regions were sequenced using the immunoSEQ Assay. TCRdb's version of the immuneACCESS table is confined to in-frame rearrangements and falls short of the full clone set. An unresolved V gene accounts for under half of the shortfall where checked; the remainder is of unknown origin. This sample holds over 75,000 clones; over 80% were observed only once. Roughly 0.42% of the sample goes to the ten largest clones. Patients with autoimmune disease history or receiving systemic immunosuppression were excluded from the trial. Peripheral blood for TCR sequencing was drawn from every dose cohort at baseline, at cycle 4 day 1 and at cycle 7 day 1. Samples were obtained from an open-label, multicenter, first-in-human phase I dose-escalation trial of ivuxolimab. Adults with locally advanced or metastatic melanoma, renal cell, hepatocellular, or head and neck squamous cell carcinoma were enrolled in the trial. Before TCR sequencing, CD4+ and CD8+ T cells were separately sorted from peripheral blood.

The origin of this receptor is an adult with an advanced solid tumor such as melanoma, head and neck, liver or kidney cancer. The sample was CD4+ or CD8+ T cells sorted from blood, taken in a trial of the OX40 agonist ivuxolimab.

The CDR3 region has the sequence CASSGTGEYTGELFF. The DNA is TGTGCCAGCAGTGGGACAGGGGAGTACACCGGGGAGCTGTTTTTT. The rearranged chain carries TRBV2 and TRBJ2-2, with 9 middle bases fitting TRBD1. As encoded in the germline V gene, CDR1 is SNHLY while CDR2 is FYNNEI. Its CDR3 holds 15 amino acids, cysteine through phenylalanine. The DNA shown is the 45-base CDR3, in frame from base 1. Trimmed from V: 4 bases; trimmed from J: 3 bases; junction bases lacking a gene match: 3.